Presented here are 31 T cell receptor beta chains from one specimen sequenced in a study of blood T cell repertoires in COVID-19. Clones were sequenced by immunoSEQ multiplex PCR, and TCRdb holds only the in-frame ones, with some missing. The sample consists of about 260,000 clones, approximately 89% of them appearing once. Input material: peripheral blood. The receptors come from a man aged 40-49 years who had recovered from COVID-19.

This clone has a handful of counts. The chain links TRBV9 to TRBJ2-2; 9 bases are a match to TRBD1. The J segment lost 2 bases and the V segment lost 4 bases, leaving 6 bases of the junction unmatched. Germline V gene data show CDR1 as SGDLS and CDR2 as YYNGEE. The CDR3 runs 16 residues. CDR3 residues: CASSPPGQGNTGELFF. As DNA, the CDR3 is TGTGCCAGCAGCCCTCCGGGACAGGGAAACACCGGGGAGCTGTTTTTT. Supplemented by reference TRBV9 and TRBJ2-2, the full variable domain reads DSGVTQTPKHLITATGQRVTLRCSPRSGDLSVYWYQQSLDQGLQFLIQYYNGEERAKGNILERFSAQQFPDLHSELNLSSLELGDSALYFCASSPPGQGNTGELFFGEGSRLTVL.

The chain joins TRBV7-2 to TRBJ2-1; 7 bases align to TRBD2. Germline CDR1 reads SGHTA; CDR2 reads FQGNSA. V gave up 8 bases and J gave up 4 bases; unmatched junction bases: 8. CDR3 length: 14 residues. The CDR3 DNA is TGTGCCAGCGTCGCGGGAGCTCGGTACAATGAGCAGTTCTTC. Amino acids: CASVAGARYNEQFF. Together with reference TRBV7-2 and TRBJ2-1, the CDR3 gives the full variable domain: GAGVSQSPSNKVTEKGKDVELRCDPISGHTALYWYRQSLGQGLEFLIYFQGNSAPDKSGLPSDRFSAERTGGSVSTLTIQRTQQEDSAVYLCASVAGARYNEQFFGPGTRLTVL.

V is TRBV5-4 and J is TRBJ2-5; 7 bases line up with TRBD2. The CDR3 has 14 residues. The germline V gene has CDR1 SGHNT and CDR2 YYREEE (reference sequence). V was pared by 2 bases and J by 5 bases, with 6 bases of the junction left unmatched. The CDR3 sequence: CASSFAAGKETQYF. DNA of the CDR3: TGTGCCAGCAGCTTTGCAGCGGGGAAGGAGACCCAGTACTTC.

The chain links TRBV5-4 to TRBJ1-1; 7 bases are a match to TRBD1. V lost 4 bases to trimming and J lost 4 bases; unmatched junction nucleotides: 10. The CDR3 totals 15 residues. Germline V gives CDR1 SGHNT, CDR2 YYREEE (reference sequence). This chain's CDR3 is CASSGQTGLGTEAFF. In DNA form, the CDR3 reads TGTGCCAGCAGCGGCCAGACAGGGTTGGGCACTGAAGCTTTCTTT.

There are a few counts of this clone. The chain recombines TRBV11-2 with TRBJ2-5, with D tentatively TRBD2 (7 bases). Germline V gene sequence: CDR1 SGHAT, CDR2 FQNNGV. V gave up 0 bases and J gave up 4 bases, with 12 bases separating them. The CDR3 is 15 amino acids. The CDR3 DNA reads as TGTGCCAGCAGCTTAGAACCCGCGGGGGCAGAGACCCAGTACTTC. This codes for CASSLEPAGAETQYF.

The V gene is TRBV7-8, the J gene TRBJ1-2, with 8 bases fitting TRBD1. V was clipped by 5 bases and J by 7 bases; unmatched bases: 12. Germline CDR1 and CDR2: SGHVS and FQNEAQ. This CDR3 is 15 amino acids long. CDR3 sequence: CASSREAGQATGYTF. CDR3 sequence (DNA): TGTGCCAGCAGCAGAGAGGCGGGACAGGCGACTGGCTACACCTTC. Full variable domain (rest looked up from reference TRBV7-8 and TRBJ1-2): GAGVSQSPRYKVAKRGQDVALRCDPISGHVSLFWYQQALGQGPEFLTYFQNEAQLDKSGLPSDRFFAERPEGSVSTLKIQRTQQEDSAVYLCASSREAGQATGYTFGSGTRLTVV.

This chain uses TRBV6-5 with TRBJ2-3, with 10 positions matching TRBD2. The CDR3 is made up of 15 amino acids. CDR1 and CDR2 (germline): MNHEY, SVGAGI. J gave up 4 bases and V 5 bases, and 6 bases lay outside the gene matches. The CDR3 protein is CASSQRGGHADTQYF. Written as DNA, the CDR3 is TGTGCCAGCAGTCAGCGGGGGGGCCATGCAGATACGCAGTATTTT.

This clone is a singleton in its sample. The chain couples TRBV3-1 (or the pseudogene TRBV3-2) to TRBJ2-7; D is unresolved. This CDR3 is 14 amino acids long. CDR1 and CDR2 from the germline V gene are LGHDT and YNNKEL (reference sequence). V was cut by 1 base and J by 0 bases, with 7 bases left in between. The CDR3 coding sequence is TGTGCCAGCAGCCAAGGCCCTAGCTCCTACGAGCAGTACTTC. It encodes CASSQGPSSYEQYF.

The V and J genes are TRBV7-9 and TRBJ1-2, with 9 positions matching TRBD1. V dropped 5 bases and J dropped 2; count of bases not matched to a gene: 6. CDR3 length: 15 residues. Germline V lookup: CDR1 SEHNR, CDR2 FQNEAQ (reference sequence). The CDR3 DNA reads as TGTGCCAGCAGCCTACAGGGGGCGGAGAACTATGGCTACACCTTC. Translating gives CASSLQGAENYGYTF.

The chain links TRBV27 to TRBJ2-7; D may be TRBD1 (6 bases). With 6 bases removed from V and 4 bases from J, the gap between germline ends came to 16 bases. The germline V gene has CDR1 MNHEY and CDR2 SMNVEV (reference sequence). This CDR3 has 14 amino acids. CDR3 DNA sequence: TGTGCCAGCAGAGCCTCCGGGCAGGGGTACGAGCAGTACTTC. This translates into CASRASGQGYEQYF.

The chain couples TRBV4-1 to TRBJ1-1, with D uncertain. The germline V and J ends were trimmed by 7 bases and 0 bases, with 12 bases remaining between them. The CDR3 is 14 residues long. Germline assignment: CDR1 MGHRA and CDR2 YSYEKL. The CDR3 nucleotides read TGCGCCAGCACCCCTTGGGAGCTGAACACTGAAGCTTTCTTT. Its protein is CASTPWELNTEAFF.

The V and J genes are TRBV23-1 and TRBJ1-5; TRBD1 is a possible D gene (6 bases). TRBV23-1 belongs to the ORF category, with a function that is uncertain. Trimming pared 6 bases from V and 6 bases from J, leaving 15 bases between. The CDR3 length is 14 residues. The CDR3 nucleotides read TGCGCCAGCAGCCCACAACAGGGTAGTCAGCCCCAGCATTTT. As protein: CASSPQQGSQPQHF.

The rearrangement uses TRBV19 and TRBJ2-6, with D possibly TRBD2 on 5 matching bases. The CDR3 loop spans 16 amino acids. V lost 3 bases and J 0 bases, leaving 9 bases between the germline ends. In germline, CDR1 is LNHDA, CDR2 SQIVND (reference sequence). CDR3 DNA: TGTGCCAGTAGTATGAGCCGGGACTCTGGGGCCAACGTCCTGACTTTC. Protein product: CASSMSRDSGANVLTF.

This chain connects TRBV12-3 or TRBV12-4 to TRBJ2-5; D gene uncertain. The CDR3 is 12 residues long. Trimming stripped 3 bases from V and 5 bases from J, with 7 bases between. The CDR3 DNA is TGTGCCAGCAGTTTCGTTTCGGAGACCCAGTACTTC. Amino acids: CASSFVSETQYF.

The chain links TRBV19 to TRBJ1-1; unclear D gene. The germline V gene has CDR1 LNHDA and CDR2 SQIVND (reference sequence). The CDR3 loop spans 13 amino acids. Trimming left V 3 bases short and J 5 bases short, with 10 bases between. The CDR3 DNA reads TGTGCCAGTAGTATCTCCGTCCCGACTGAAGCTTTCTTT. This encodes CASSISVPTEAFF.

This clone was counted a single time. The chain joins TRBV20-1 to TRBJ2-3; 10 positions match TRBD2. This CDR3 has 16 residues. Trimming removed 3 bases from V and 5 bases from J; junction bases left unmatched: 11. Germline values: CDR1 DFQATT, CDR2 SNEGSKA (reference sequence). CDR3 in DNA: TGCAGTGCTAGTGATGCTAGCGGGGGTTCCCGAGATACGCAGTATTTT. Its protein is CSASDASGGSRDTQYF.

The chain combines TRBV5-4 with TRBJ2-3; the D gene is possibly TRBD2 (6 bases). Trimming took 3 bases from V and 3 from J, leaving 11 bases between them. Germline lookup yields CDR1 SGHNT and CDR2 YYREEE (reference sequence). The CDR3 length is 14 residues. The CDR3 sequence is CASSSGGTTDTQYF. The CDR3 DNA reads TGTGCCAGCAGCTCCGGCGGGACGACAGATACGCAGTATTTT.

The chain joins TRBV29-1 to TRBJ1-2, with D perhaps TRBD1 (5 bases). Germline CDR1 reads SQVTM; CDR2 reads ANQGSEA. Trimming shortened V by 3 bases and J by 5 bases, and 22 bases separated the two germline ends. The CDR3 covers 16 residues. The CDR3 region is CSVDNHPGGGYYGYTF. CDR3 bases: TGCAGCGTTGACAACCACCCTGGGGGGGGTTATTATGGCTACACCTTC.

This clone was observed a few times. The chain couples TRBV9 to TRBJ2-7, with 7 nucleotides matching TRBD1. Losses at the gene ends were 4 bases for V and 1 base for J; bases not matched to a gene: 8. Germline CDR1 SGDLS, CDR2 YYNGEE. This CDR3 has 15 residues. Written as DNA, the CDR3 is TGTGCCAGCAGCTACGGACAGGAGACTTCCTACGAGCAGTACTTC. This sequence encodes CASSYGQETSYEQYF.

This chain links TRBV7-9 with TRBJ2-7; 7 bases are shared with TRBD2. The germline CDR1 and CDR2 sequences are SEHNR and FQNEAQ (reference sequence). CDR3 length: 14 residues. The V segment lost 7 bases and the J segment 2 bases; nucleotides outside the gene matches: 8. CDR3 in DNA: TGTGCCAGCACCTCAGAAGCGGGAACCTACGAGCAGTACTTC. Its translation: CASTSEAGTYEQYF.

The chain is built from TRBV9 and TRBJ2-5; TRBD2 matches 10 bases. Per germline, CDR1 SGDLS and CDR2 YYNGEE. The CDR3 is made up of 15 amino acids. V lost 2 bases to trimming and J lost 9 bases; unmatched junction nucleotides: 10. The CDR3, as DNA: TGTGCCAGCAGCGTCGGACTAGCGGCCTCTGGGGCCCAGTACTTC. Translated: CASSVGLAASGAQYF.

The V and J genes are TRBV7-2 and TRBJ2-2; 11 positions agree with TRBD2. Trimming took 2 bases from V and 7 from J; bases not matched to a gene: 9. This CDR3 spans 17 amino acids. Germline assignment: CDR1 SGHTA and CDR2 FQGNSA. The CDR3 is CASSLRGTSGAGGELFF. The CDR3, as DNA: TGTGCCAGCAGCTTAAGGGGGACTAGCGGTGCAGGCGGGGAGCTGTTTTTT.

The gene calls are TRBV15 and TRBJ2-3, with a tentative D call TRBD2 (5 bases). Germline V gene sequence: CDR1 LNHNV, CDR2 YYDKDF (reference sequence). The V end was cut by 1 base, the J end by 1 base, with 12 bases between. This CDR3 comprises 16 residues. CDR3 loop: CATSRGPSKRTDTQYF. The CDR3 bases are TGTGCCACCAGCAGAGGTCCTAGCAAGCGCACAGATACGCAGTATTTT.

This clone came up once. The CDR3 is CASRVDSSYNEQFF. The DNA for the CDR3 is TGTGCCAGTAGGGTCGATAGCTCCTACAATGAGCAGTTCTTC. V is TRBV19 and J is TRBJ2-1; no clear D. There are 14 residues in the CDR3. Germline assignment: CDR1 LNHDA and CDR2 SQIVND (reference sequence). V lost 6 bases and J 0 bases, leaving 9 bases between the germline ends.

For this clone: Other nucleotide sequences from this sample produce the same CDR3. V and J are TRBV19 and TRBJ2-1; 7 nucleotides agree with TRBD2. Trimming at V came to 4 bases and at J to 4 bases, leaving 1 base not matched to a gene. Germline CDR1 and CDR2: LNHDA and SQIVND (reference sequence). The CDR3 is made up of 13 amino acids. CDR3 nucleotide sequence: TGTGCCAGTAGTAGCGGGGGTTACAATGAGCAGTTCTTC. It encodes CASSSGGYNEQFF.

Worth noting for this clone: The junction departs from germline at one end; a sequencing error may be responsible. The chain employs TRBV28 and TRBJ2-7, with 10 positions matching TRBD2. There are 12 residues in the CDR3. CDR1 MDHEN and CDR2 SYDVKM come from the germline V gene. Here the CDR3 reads CASSLLPGLADF. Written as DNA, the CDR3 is TGTGCCAGCAGCCTTCTCCCTGGACTAGCGGACTTC.

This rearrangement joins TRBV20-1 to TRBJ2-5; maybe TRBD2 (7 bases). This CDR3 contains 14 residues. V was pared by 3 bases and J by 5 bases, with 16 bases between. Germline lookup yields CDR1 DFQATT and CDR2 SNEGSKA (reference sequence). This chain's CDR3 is CSASSAGRGETQYF. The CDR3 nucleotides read TGCAGTGCTAGTTCAGCGGGGAGGGGGGAGACCCAGTACTTC.

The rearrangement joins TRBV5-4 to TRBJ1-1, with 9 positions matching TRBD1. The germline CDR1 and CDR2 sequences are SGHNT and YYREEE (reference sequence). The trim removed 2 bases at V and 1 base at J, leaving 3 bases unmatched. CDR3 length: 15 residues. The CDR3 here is CASSFTGGWNTEAFF. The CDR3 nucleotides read TGTGCCAGCAGCTTTACAGGGGGCTGGAACACTGAAGCTTTCTTT. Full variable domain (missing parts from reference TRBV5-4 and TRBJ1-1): ETGVTQSPTHLIKTRGQQVTLRCSSQSGHNTVSWYQQALGQGPQFIFQYYREEENGRGNFPPRFSGLQFPNYSSELNVNALELDDSALYLCASSFTGGWNTEAFFGQGTRLTVV.

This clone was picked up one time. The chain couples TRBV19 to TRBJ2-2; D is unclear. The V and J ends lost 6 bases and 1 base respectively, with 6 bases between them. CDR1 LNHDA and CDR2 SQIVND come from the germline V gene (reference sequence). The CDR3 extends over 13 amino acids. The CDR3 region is CASSPKNTGELFF. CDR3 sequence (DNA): TGTGCCAGTAGCCCTAAGAACACCGGGGAGCTGTTTTTT. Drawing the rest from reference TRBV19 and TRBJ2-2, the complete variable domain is DGGITQSPKYLFRKEGQNVTLSCEQNLNHDAMYWYRQDPGQGLRLIYYSQIVNDFQKGDIAEGYSVSREKKESFPLTVTSAQKNPTAFYLCASSPKNTGELFFGEGSRLTVL.

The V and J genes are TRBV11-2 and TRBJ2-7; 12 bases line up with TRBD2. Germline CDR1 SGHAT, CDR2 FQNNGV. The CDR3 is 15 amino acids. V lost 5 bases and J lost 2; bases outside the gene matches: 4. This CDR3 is CASSPRTSGAYEQYF. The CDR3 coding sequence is TGTGCCAGCAGCCCTCGGACTAGCGGGGCCTACGAGCAGTACTTC.

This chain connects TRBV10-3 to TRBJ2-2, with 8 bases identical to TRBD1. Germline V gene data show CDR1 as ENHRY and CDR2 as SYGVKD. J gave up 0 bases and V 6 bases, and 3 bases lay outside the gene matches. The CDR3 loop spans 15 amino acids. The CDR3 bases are TGTGCCATCAGGCAGACAGGGGCGAACACCGGGGAGCTGTTTTTT. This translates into CAIRQTGANTGELFF.